These 23 T cell receptor beta chains were all obtained from the same sample, sequenced in a study of human T cells and chemical hapten exposure. One entry per CDR3 protein, called by TCRdb with MiXCR from the RACE reads. The sample shows under 70,000 distinct CDR3 sequences, approximately 11% of them seen only once. The time point here: pre-sensitization, week 0. The treatment: therapeutic diphenylcyclopropenone sensitization with weekly scalp DPC. The sequences come from whole blood, collected in connection with sensitization to the hapten diphenylcyclopropenone (DPC). These receptors were obtained from a woman between 35 and 50 years old with alopecia areata. Some clones in this sample may be carry-over from other donors' samples.

This clonotype was seen more than once but under ten times. The genes are TRBV6-6 and TRBJ1-2; D is ambiguous. The ends were cut back, 2 bases at V and 6 bases at J, with 10 bases in the middle. The CDR3 covers 13 residues. Looked up from germline, CDR1 is MNHNY and CDR2 is SVGAGI (reference sequence). CDR3 coding DNA: TGTGCCAGCAGTTACCTGTATCGTGATGGCTACACCTTC. This sequence encodes CASSYLYRDGYTF.

The V and J genes are TRBV29-1 and TRBJ1-2; a possible D gene is TRBD1 (5 bases). Per germline, CDR1 SQVTM and CDR2 ANQGSEA. The CDR3 sequence is 13 residues long. V lost 2 bases to trimming and J lost 6 bases, with 13 bases between them. The CDR3 is CSVETGKGHGYTF. DNA of the CDR3: TGCAGCGTTGAAACCGGAAAGGGGCATGGCTACACCTTC. Full variable domain (remainder filled in from reference TRBV29-1 and TRBJ1-2): SAVISQKPSRDICQRGTSLTIQCQVDSQVTMMFWYRQQPGQSLTLIATANQGSEATYESGFVIDKFPISRPNLTFSTLTVSNMSPEDSSIYLCSVETGKGHGYTFGSGTRLTVV.

This clonotype was counted only a few times. The J gene is TRBJ2-4, the V gene TRBV30, with D possibly being TRBD1 or TRBD2 (5 bases each). The CDR3 contains 11 residues. Trimming left V 0 bases short and J 16 bases short, with 13 bases between. Germline lookup yields CDR1 GTSNPN and CDR2 SVGIG (reference sequence). CDR3 sequence reads: CAWSVRDGAYF. Written as DNA, the CDR3 is TGTGCCTGGAGTGTCCGGGACGGTGCATACTTC.

Worth noting for this clonotype: A read error is possible here, since a much larger clone lies one base away. This sequence joins TRBV20-1 and TRBJ2-2, with D uncertain. The CDR3 covers 12 residues. CDR1 and CDR2 (germline): DFQATT, SNEGSKA (reference sequence). V was trimmed by 2 bases and J by 2 bases, leaving 3 bases between them. CDR3 nucleotides: TGCAGTGCTAGAACCAACACCGGGGAGCTGTTTTTT. It yields the protein CSARTNTGELFF.

This clonotype was counted only a few times. J is TRBJ1-1 and V is TRBV28; 9 bases fit TRBD1. CDR3 length: 12 amino acids. V lost 6 bases to trimming and J lost 8 bases; unmatched junction nucleotides: 4. Germline loops: CDR1 MDHEN, CDR2 SYDVKM. CDR3 DNA sequence: TGTGCCAGCAGCACCGGACAGGGGGAAGCTTTCTTT. Translation: CASSTGQGEAFF.

The gene calls are TRBV28 and TRBJ2-4, with 9 bases aligning to TRBD2. After removal of 3 bases from V and 6 bases from J, the junction contained 6 bases not matched to a gene. Germline assignment: CDR1 MDHEN and CDR2 SYDVKM. This CDR3 spans 15 amino acids. The chain's CDR3 is CASSLGLAGVNIQYF. Here the CDR3 DNA reads TGTGCCAGCAGTTTGGGTTTAGCGGGAGTAAACATTCAGTACTTC.

This clonotype was picked up many times. The chain uses TRBV7-6 and TRBJ1-6, with 9 bases aligning to TRBD1. The CDR3 has 13 amino acids. The germline CDR1 and CDR2 sequences are SGHVS and FNYEAQ. The V segment lost 6 bases and the J segment 7 bases; nucleotides outside the gene matches: 1. CDR3 region: CASSGTGNSPLHF. For the CDR3, the DNA is TGTGCCAGCAGTGGGACAGGGAATTCACCCCTCCACTTT.

This clonotype showed up many times. The chain carries TRBV28 and TRBJ2-1; D remains unclear. CDR1 is MDHEN, CDR2 SYDVKM, per germline. Trimming removed 3 bases at V and 0 bases at J, with 9 bases between. This CDR3 has 15 amino acids. The CDR3 loop is CASSFRPSSYNEQFF. CDR3 nucleotide sequence: TGTGCCAGCAGTTTCCGGCCGAGCTCCTACAATGAGCAGTTCTTC.

This clonotype was counted many times. The CDR3: CSLARGPSYNEQFF. In DNA form, the CDR3 reads TGCAGTCTAGCCCGGGGCCCCTCCTACAATGAGCAGTTCTTC. The rearrangement joins TRBV20-1 to TRBJ2-1, with D tentatively TRBD1 or TRBD2 (5 bases each). With 8 bases removed from V and 0 bases from J, the gap between germline ends came to 14 bases. Per the germline V gene, CDR1 is DFQATT and CDR2 is SNEGSKA (reference sequence). The CDR3 extends over 14 amino acids.

The chain employs TRBV5-1 and TRBJ2-6; perhaps TRBD2 as D (5 bases). The CDR3 spans 16 residues. Germline CDR1 and CDR2: SGHRS and YFSETQ. Trimming took off 0 bases at V and 10 bases at J, with 17 bases between the two ends. In DNA, the CDR3 is TGCGCCAGCAGCTTGGAAGGGTACCGGGCGGGTAACGTCCTGACTTTC. It is translated as CASSLEGYRAGNVLTF.

This clonotype was recorded many times. This sequence joins TRBV20-1 and TRBJ2-1, with 11 nucleotides matching TRBD2. The germline CDR1 and CDR2 sequences are DFQATT and SNEGSKA (reference sequence). V was pared by 6 bases and J by 3 bases, with 4 bases of the junction left unmatched. The CDR3 is 14 amino acids. In DNA form, the CDR3 reads TGCAGTGCCACTAGCGGGGGATACTACAATGAGCAGTTCTTC. Protein sequence: CSATSGGYYNEQFF.

Ten or more counts support this clonotype. V usage is TRBV29-1 and J usage is TRBJ2-4, with D tentatively TRBD1 (7 bases). Deletions cut 3 bases from V and 3 bases from J, with 12 bases between. CDR3 length: 14 residues. Germline V lookup: CDR1 SQVTM, CDR2 ANQGSEA. The CDR3 reads CSVEGRGDKNIQYF. Here the CDR3 DNA reads TGCAGCGTTGAGGGCAGGGGGGACAAAAACATTCAGTACTTC.

This chain links TRBV18 with TRBJ1-1, with 10 nucleotides matching TRBD1. The CDR3 has 14 amino acids. Germline V CDR1 and CDR2: KGHSH, LQKENI. Unmatched junction bases numbered 4, after V lost 3 bases and J lost 6 bases. DNA for the CDR3: TGTGCCAGCTCACCTTATGGGACAGGGGCTGAAGCTTTCTTT. Translated, it gives CASSPYGTGAEAFF.

This clonotype was counted ten times or more. V usage is TRBV20-1 and J usage is TRBJ1-5, with no clear D. The germline gives CDR1 DFQATT, CDR2 SNEGSKA (reference sequence). Trimming pared 0 bases from V and 7 bases from J, leaving 7 bases between. This CDR3 has 12 residues. The CDR3 region is CSARDQAQPQHF. The CDR3 DNA is TGCAGTGCTAGAGATCAGGCCCAGCCCCAGCATTTT.

This clonotype was found a few times. The gene calls are TRBV20-1 and TRBJ2-1; D perhaps matches TRBD2 (6 bases). Germline V CDR1 and CDR2: DFQATT, SNEGSKA (reference sequence). V was pared by 2 bases and J by 10 bases, with 18 bases between. The CDR3 sequence is 14 residues long. DNA of the CDR3: TGCAGTGCTAGAAGCCGGGACTTCCGCTACGAGCAGTTCTTC. Amino acids: CSARSRDFRYEQFF.

The chain employs TRBV9 and TRBJ1-6; tentative D call: TRBD1 (6 bases). This CDR3 has 19 amino acids. V was trimmed by 3 bases and J by 0 bases, leaving 19 bases between them. Germline loops: CDR1 SGDLS, CDR2 YYNGEE. CDR3 protein: CASSDPHGQTSSYNSPLHF. Written as DNA, the CDR3 is TGTGCCAGCAGCGACCCCCATGGACAGACAAGCTCCTATAATTCACCCCTCCACTTT.

The chain carries TRBV11-2 and TRBJ2-1; 11 nucleotides align to TRBD2. The CDR3 covers 17 residues. V lost 4 bases to trimming and J lost 0 bases; unmatched junction nucleotides: 5. The germline CDR1 and CDR2 sequences are SGHAT and FQNNGV. CDR3: CASSSRLAGGSYNEQFF. As DNA, the CDR3 is TGTGCCAGCAGCTCAAGGCTAGCGGGAGGCTCCTACAATGAGCAGTTCTTC.

This clonotype was picked up many times. This rearrangement joins TRBV18 to TRBJ1-1; 7 nucleotides agree with TRBD1. The trim removed 5 bases at V and 3 bases at J, leaving 6 bases unmatched. The CDR3 has 14 amino acids. The germline V gene encodes CDR1 KGHSH and CDR2 LQKENI. The CDR3 region is CASSSQQGHTEAFF. CDR3 sequence (DNA): TGTGCCAGCTCATCGCAACAGGGGCACACTGAAGCTTTCTTT. Based on the CDR3 plus reference TRBV18 and TRBJ1-1, the full variable domain is NAGVMQNPRHLVRRRGQEARLRCSPMKGHSHVYWYRQLPEEGLKFMVYLQKENIIDESGMPKERFSAEFPKEGPSILRIQQVVRGDSAAYFCASSSQQGHTEAFFGQGTRLTVV.

The V and J genes are TRBV25-1 and TRBJ2-4; D is undetermined. V was cut by 2 bases and J by 9 bases, with 8 bases left in between. CDR1 is MGHDK and CDR2 is SYGVNS in the germline V gene. The CDR3 covers 12 residues. The CDR3 loop reads CASSEKESIQYF. The CDR3 nucleotides read TGTGCCAGCAGTGAAAAGGAGAGCATTCAGTACTTC.

This chain connects TRBV6-5 to TRBJ2-5, with no clear D. The CDR3 is made up of 17 amino acids. Per the germline V gene, CDR1 is MNHEY and CDR2 is SVGAGI. The V gene lost 0 bases and the J gene lost 5 bases, with 19 bases spanning the gap. The CDR3 region is CASSYSTPSQAKETQYF. The CDR3 bases are TGTGCCAGCAGTTACTCGACCCCGAGTCAGGCCAAGGAGACCCAGTACTTC.

J is TRBJ1-3 and V is TRBV12-3 or TRBV12-4; D gene ambiguous. The length of the CDR3 is 14 residues. V gave up 3 bases and J gave up 2 bases, with 8 bases separating them. This CDR3 is CASSFARTGNTIYF. The CDR3 DNA reads as TGTGCCAGCAGTTTTGCACGGACTGGAAACACCATATATTTT.

This clonotype has ten or more counts. The chain recombines TRBV7-9 with TRBJ2-1; D perhaps matches TRBD2 (5 bases). The CDR3 runs 16 residues. Looked up from germline, CDR1 is SEHNR and CDR2 is FQNEAQ (reference sequence). Trimming removed 4 bases at V and 5 bases at J, with 18 bases between. CDR3 amino acids: CASSSGPGDWDNEQFF. DNA for the CDR3: TGTGCCAGCAGCTCCGGGCCCGGGGATTGGGACAATGAGCAGTTCTTC.

This clonotype was counted ten times or more. This chain uses TRBV28 with TRBJ1-5, with D possibly matching TRBD1 (5 bases). This CDR3 is built from 15 residues. Trimming took 6 bases from V and 7 from J, leaving 19 bases between them. CDR1 and CDR2 (germline): MDHEN, SYDVKM. The CDR3 region is CASSPPAGPLQPQHF. In DNA form, the CDR3 reads TGTGCCAGCAGCCCCCCGGCAGGGCCCCTACAGCCCCAGCATTTT.